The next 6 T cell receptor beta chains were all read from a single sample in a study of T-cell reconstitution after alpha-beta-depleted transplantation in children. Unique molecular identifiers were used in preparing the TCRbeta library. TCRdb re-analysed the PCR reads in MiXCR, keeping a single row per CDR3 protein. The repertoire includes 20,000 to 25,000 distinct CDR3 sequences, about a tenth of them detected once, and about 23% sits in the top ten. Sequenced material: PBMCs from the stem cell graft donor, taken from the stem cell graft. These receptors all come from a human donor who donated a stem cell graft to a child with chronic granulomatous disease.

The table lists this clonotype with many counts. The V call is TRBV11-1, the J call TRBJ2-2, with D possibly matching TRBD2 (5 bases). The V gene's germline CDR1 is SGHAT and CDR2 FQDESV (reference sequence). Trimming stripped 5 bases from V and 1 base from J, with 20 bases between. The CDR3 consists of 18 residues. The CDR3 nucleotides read TGTGCCAGCAGCCAAAGCCTTCGGCCAGCGGAGAACACCGGGGAGCTGTTTTTT. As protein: CASSQSLRPAENTGELFF. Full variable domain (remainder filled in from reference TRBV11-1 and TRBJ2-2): EAEVAQSPRYKITEKSQAVAFWCDPISGHATLYWYRQILGQGPELLVQFQDESVVDDSQLPKDRFSAERLKGVDSTLKIQPAELGDSAMYLCASSQSLRPAENTGELFFGEGSRLTVL.

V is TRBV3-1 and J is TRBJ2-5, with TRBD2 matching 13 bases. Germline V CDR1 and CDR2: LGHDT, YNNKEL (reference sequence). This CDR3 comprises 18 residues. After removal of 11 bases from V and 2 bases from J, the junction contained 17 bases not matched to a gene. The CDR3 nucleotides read TGTGCCTTCTGTCCCGGGACTAGCGGGATGGGCAGTCAAGAGACCCAGTACTTC. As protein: CAFCPGTSGMGSQETQYF.

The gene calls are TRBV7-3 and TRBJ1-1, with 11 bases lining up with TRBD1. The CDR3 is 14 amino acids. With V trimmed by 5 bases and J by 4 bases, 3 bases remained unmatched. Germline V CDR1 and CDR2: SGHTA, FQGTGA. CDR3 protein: CASSRTGGGTEAFF. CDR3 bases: TGTGCCAGCAGCCGGACAGGGGGCGGCACTGAAGCTTTCTTT.

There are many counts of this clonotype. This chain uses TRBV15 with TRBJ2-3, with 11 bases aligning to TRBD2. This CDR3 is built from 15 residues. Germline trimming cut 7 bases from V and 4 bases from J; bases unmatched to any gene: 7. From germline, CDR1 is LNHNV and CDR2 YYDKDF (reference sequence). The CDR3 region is CATTLAGGGADTQYF. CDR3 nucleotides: TGTGCCACCACCCTAGCGGGGGGAGGGGCAGATACGCAGTATTTT.

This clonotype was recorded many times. The CDR3 spells CASRRGVGKNIQYF. CDR3 coding DNA: TGTGCCAGCAGACGGGGGGTAGGCAAAAACATTCAGTACTTC. The rearrangement joins TRBV21-1 to TRBJ2-4. TRBV21-1 is classified as a pseudogene. CDR3 length: 14 amino acids.

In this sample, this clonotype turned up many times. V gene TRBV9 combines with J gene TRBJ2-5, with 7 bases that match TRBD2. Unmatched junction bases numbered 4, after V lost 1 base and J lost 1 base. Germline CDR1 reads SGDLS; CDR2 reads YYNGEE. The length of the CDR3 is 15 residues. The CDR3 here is CASSVSGNSQETQYF. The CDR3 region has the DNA TGTGCCAGCAGCGTAAGCGGGAACAGCCAAGAGACCCAGTACTTC.